Listed here are 16 T cell receptor beta chains from one sample, sequenced in a study of T cell changes during pregnancy in multiple sclerosis. Generated by immunoSEQ multiplex PCR, the TCRdb table keeps only in-frame clones and is missing some. The sample includes about 53,000 clones, 90% of them seen just once. The starting material was peripheral blood, obtained after pregnancy. These receptors all come from a female donor in good health, enrolled as a control in a pregnancy study.

The genes are TRBV29-1 and TRBJ2-7; weak D call: TRBD1 (6 bases). The CDR3 runs to 12 residues. V lost 5 bases and J 1 base, leaving 9 bases between the germline ends. Germline CDR1 and CDR2: SQVTM and ANQGSEA. CDR3 DNA: TGCAGCGTTTGGACAGAGTCCTACGAGCAGTACTTC. Translation gives CSVWTESYEQYF.

The chain combines TRBV6-5 with TRBJ1-1; D perhaps matches TRBD1 (5 bases). V was trimmed by 1 base and J by 4 bases, leaving 10 bases between them. The CDR3 has 14 residues. Germline CDR1 and CDR2: MNHEY and SVGAGI. The CDR3 protein is CASSYLFQGTEAFF. CDR3 DNA sequence: TGTGCCAGCAGTTACTTATTCCAGGGCACTGAAGCTTTCTTT.

This chain uses TRBV19 with TRBJ2-7; 7 bases map to TRBD1. This CDR3 is 14 amino acids long. The V gene end was trimmed by 5 bases and the J gene end by 2 bases; junction bases not matched to a gene: 6. Germline V gene data show CDR1 as LNHDA and CDR2 as SQIVND (reference sequence). The CDR3 coding sequence is TGTGCCAGTAGTTCCCGGGACAGAGCCTACGAGCAGTACTTC. Its protein product is CASSSRDRAYEQYF. The complete variable domain, with remaining parts taken from reference TRBV19 and TRBJ2-7, reads DGGITQSPKYLFRKEGQNVTLSCEQNLNHDAMYWYRQDPGQGLRLIYYSQIVNDFQKGDIAEGYSVSREKKESFPLTVTSAQKNPTAFYLCASSSRDRAYEQYFGPGTRLTVT.

This chain uses TRBV5-8 with TRBJ2-1, with D tentatively TRBD1 (6 bases). Trimming removed 1 base at V and 6 bases at J, with 14 bases between. Looked up from germline, CDR1 is SGHTS and CDR2 is YDEGEE. This CDR3 spans 15 amino acids. As DNA, the CDR3 is TGTGCCAGCAGCTTGAGGCGGCAAGGGGGCAATGAGCAGTTCTTC. It codes for CASSLRRQGGNEQFF.

The CDR3 DNA reads as TGTGCCGGGCAGAGGGACTATAATTCACCCCTCCACTTT. This translates into CAGQRDYNSPLHF. The chain is built from TRBV28 and TRBJ1-6; D gene ambiguous. Trimming left V 11 bases short and J 3 bases short, with 11 bases between. The germline V gene encodes CDR1 MDHEN and CDR2 SYDVKM. The CDR3 has 13 residues.

This chain uses TRBV18 with TRBJ2-5; 9 positions agree with TRBD1. The trim removed 3 bases at V and 2 bases at J, leaving 7 bases unmatched. This CDR3 comprises 16 residues. The germline CDR1 and CDR2 sequences are KGHSH and LQKENI. The CDR3: CASSPSRDRVQETQYF. The CDR3 nucleotides are TGTGCCAGCTCACCGTCCCGGGACAGGGTTCAAGAGACCCAGTACTTC.

Only one count was recorded for this clone. This rearrangement joins TRBV5-1 to TRBJ2-3, with 7 bases aligning to TRBD2. The CDR3 covers 16 residues. V trimming: 2 bases; J trimming: 2 bases; junction bases outside the gene matches: 8. Germline CDR1 SGHRS, CDR2 YFSETQ. CDR3 residues: CASSFRAAGITDTQYF. In DNA, the CDR3 is TGCGCCAGCAGCTTCCGTGCAGCGGGGATCACAGATACGCAGTATTTT. Based on the CDR3 plus reference TRBV5-1 and TRBJ2-3, the full variable domain is KAGVTQTPRYLIKTRGQQVTLSCSPISGHRSVSWYQQTPGQGLQFLFEYFSETQRNKGNFPGRFSGRQFSNSRSEMNVSTLELGDSALYLCASSFRAAGITDTQYFGPGTRLTVL.

Here the CDR3 reads CASSERQGGADTQYF. CDR3 in DNA: TGTGCCAGCAGTGAACGGCAGGGGGGAGCAGATACGCAGTATTTT. V usage is TRBV6-4 and J usage is TRBJ2-3; D might be TRBD1 (7 bases). Germline loops: CDR1 MRHNA, CDR2 SNTAGT. V lost 3 bases and J lost 4, with 14 bases in between. The CDR3 covers 15 residues.

The rearrangement uses TRBV19 and TRBJ2-5; 7 positions agree with TRBD1. The CDR3 totals 14 residues. Looked up from germline, CDR1 is LNHDA and CDR2 is SQIVND (reference sequence). With 7 bases clipped from V and 0 bases from J, the junction kept 5 bases outside the gene matches. For the CDR3, the DNA is TGTGCCAGTACCCCGACAGGGTACCAAGAGACCCAGTACTTC. Its translation: CASTPTGYQETQYF.

This sequence joins TRBV7-9 and TRBJ1-4, with D perhaps matching TRBD1 (6 bases). The CDR3 loop spans 15 amino acids. V lost 5 bases and J lost 8, with 18 bases in between. Germline-derived CDR1 and CDR2 are SEHNR and FQNEAQ (reference sequence). CDR3 nucleotide sequence: TGTGCCAGCAGCACCAACAGGGCCAGGGACGAAAAACTGTTTTTT. Translation gives CASSTNRARDEKLFF. The full variable domain, its missing parts supplied by reference TRBV7-9 and TRBJ1-4, is DTGVSQNPRHKITKRGQNVTFRCDPISEHNRLYWYRQTLGQGPEFLTYFQNEAQLEKSRLLSDRFSAERPKGSFSTLEIQRTEQGDSAMYLCASSTNRARDEKLFFGSGTQLSVL.

The V call is TRBV30, the J call TRBJ2-2; tentatively, D is TRBD2 (5 bases). CDR1 and CDR2 from the germline V gene are GTSNPN and SVGIG (reference sequence). The CDR3 has 15 amino acids. The V end lost 0 bases, the J end lost 3 bases, and 11 bases lay between the germline ends. The CDR3 reads CAWSVRGLDTGELFF. For the CDR3, the DNA is TGTGCCTGGAGTGTACGGGGTCTCGACACCGGGGAGCTGTTTTTT. Using reference TRBV30 and TRBJ2-2 for the parts outside the CDR3, the full variable domain is SQTIHQWPATLVQPVGSPLSLECTVEGTSNPNLYWYRQAAGRGLQLLFYSVGIGQISSEVPQNLSASRPQDRQFILSSKKLLLSDSGFYLCAWSVRGLDTGELFFGEGSRLTVL.

The chain joins TRBV5-8 to TRBJ2-7, with 8 positions matching TRBD1. Germline CDR1 SGHTS, CDR2 YDEGEE. This CDR3 has 14 residues. The J segment lost 3 bases and the V segment lost 7 bases, leaving 9 bases of the junction unmatched. The CDR3 sequence: CASGRLTGDYEQYF. In DNA, the CDR3 is TGTGCCAGCGGCCGGTTGACAGGGGACTACGAGCAGTACTTC.

The chain is built from TRBV5-1 and TRBJ2-7; D possibly corresponds to TRBD2 (6 bases). CDR1 and CDR2 (germline): SGHRS, YFSETQ. V gave up 2 bases and J gave up 1 base, with 16 bases separating them. CDR3 length: 16 amino acids. The CDR3 spells CASSLPEGRPSYEQYF. CDR3 DNA sequence: TGCGCCAGCAGCTTACCAGAGGGGAGGCCGTCCTACGAGCAGTACTTC. The complete variable domain, with remaining parts taken from reference TRBV5-1 and TRBJ2-7, reads KAGVTQTPRYLIKTRGQQVTLSCSPISGHRSVSWYQQTPGQGLQFLFEYFSETQRNKGNFPGRFSGRQFSNSRSEMNVSTLELGDSALYLCASSLPEGRPSYEQYFGPGTRLTVT.

This chain connects TRBV4-2 to TRBJ2-3, with D maybe TRBD2 (7 bases). CDR1 and CDR2 (germline): LGHNA, YNFKEQ. The CDR3 covers 17 residues. Trimming took 4 bases from V and 2 from J, leaving 19 bases between them. The CDR3 region has the DNA TGTGCCAGCAGCCGCACGGCGGTGGGGGGGCCCACAGATACGCAGTATTTT. This gives the protein CASSRTAVGGPTDTQYF.

This chain joins TRBV5-1 and TRBJ2-1, with TRBD2 identical over 11 bases. The CDR3 spans 15 residues. The germline V gene encodes CDR1 SGHRS and CDR2 YFSETQ. V trimming: 6 bases; J trimming: 6 bases; junction bases outside the gene matches: 8. In nucleotides, the CDR3 is TGCGCCAGCAACATAGCGGGAGGGCAATTCAATGAGCAGTTCTTC. Its translation: CASNIAGGQFNEQFF.

This chain uses TRBV30 with TRBJ1-1; no firm D call. V lost 4 bases to trimming and J lost 5 bases, with 14 bases between them. Germline V CDR1 and CDR2: GTSNPN, SVGIG (reference sequence). The length of the CDR3 is 13 residues. CDR3 sequence (DNA): TGTGCCTGGACCCGGGGTCTACGGACTGAAGCTTTCTTT. It yields the protein CAWTRGLRTEAFF.